A selection of T cell receptor beta chains follows, all from one sample in a study of shared clonotypes between healthy human individuals. The table came from immunoSEQ multiplex PCR; TCRdb's copy has only in-frame clones and leaves some out. The profile shows some 470,000 clones, 70% to 80% of them singletons. The sequencing sample was made of PBMCs. Receptors were obtained from a woman aged 35 to 49 in good health. Some clones in this sample may be carry-over from other donors' samples. CDR3s leave out the opening cysteine and the closing phenylalanine or tryptophan. Part of the rows lack a size; the others show once, few, many or a class for expanded clones.

>TRBV19|-
ASSMGPGDHEQY
>TRBV5-1|-
ASSPLDRGRTEAF
>TRBV6-5|few
ASSFGGSSGANVLT
>TRBV13|-
ASSPTGPRGEKLF
>TRBV5-4|-
ASSVSGGNYEQY
>TRBV5-6|-
ASSLGLAGDEQY
>TRBV7-2|-
ASSLQGGGYT
>TRBV14|-
ASSNRLAGDTQY
>TRBV7-2|-
ASSSAPGGRASYEQY
>TRBV28|-
ASSLGLAVTYEQY
>TRBV7-2|-
ASSPTSGSKNTGELF
>TRBV2|-
ASSEEAGGSNTQY
>TRBV19|-
ASSTAPHSDRDDNQPQH
>TRBV5-1|-
ASSLEYEQY